The 25 T cell receptor beta chains listed next were all sequenced from one sample in a study of CD8 T cells in Susac syndrome. About 0.5 to 1 ug RNA was reverse transcribed with random hexamers. TCRdb reprocessed the immunoSEQ multiplex PCR reads via MiXCR and lists one record per CDR3 protein. Found here are approximately 150,000 distinct CDR3 sequences, 85% to 95% of them singletons; the top ten hold 0.09% to 0.1%. Material for sequencing was CD4+ T cells from PBMCs. These receptors were obtained from a human donor with multiple sclerosis.

This chain connects TRBV7-2 to TRBJ2-2, with D hard to call. CDR1 is SGHTA, CDR2 FQGNSA, per germline. The CDR3 covers 14 residues. The germline V and J ends were trimmed by 2 bases and 7 bases, with 11 bases remaining between them. CDR3 in amino acids: CASSLLDSRGELFF. The DNA for the CDR3 is TGTGCCAGCAGCTTACTGGATAGTCGCGGGGAGCTGTTTTTT.

This chain connects TRBV9 to TRBJ2-2; possible D gene TRBD1, 6 bases. The V gene lost 6 bases and the J gene lost 4 bases, with 13 bases spanning the gap. The germline CDR1 and CDR2 sequences are SGDLS and YYNGEE. This CDR3 contains 14 residues. CDR3 nucleotide sequence: TGTGCCAGCACCATGAGAGGGGGCACCGGGGAGCTGTTTTTT. This encodes CASTMRGGTGELFF.

The chain is built from TRBV5-1 and TRBJ1-1; D possibly corresponds to TRBD1 (5 bases). Per germline, CDR1 SGHRS and CDR2 YFSETQ. Trimming pared 0 bases from V and 6 bases from J, leaving 15 bases between. The CDR3 has 15 residues. The CDR3 DNA sequence: TGCGCCAGCAGCTTGGCTCTCACAGGTTGGTCTGAAGCTTTCTTT. Encoded protein: CASSLALTGWSEAFF.

The rearrangement uses TRBV30 and TRBJ2-5; no definite D call. CDR3 length: 13 residues. Trimming took off 2 bases at V and 1 base at J, with 8 bases between the two ends. The V gene's germline CDR1 is GTSNPN and CDR2 SVGIG (reference sequence). The CDR3 reads CAWSRLLQETQYF. The CDR3 DNA reads TGTGCCTGGAGTCGGCTCCTCCAAGAGACCCAGTACTTC.

The gene calls are TRBV5-1 and TRBJ2-7, with D perhaps matching TRBD1 (6 bases). The ends were cut back, 4 bases at V and 3 bases at J, with 14 bases in the middle. Germline values: CDR1 SGHRS, CDR2 YFSETQ. The CDR3 is made up of 14 amino acids. The CDR3 is CASSPGRTVYEQYF. In nucleotides, the CDR3 is TGCGCCAGCAGCCCAGGACGGACAGTCTACGAGCAGTACTTC.

This clonotype was recorded once. The chain recombines TRBV6-5 with TRBJ2-7; no firm D call. V lost 5 bases, J lost 0 bases, and 11 bases lay in between. The CDR3 sequence is 14 residues long. Germline V lookup: CDR1 MNHEY, CDR2 SVGAGI. Here the CDR3 DNA reads TGTGCCAGCAGTGTCGACCGATACTCCTACGAGCAGTACTTC. Its protein product is CASSVDRYSYEQYF.

The chain is built from TRBV9 and TRBJ2-1; TRBD2 matches at 8 bases. CDR1 and CDR2 from the germline V gene are SGDLS and YYNGEE. Trimming at V came to 0 bases and at J to 10 bases, leaving 15 bases not matched to a gene. The CDR3 has 17 residues. The CDR3 here is CASSVGLAWEASQEQFF. CDR3 nucleotide sequence: TGTGCCAGCAGCGTAGGACTAGCGTGGGAGGCTTCACAAGAGCAGTTCTTC.

The chain links TRBV5-4 to TRBJ2-3; 8 bases are a match to TRBD1. With 0 bases clipped from V and 3 bases from J, the junction kept 6 bases outside the gene matches. The V gene's germline CDR1 is SGHNT and CDR2 YYREEE (reference sequence). This CDR3 region has 16 residues. The CDR3 DNA follows: TGTGCCAGCAGCTTGGTCCGGGACAGGCAAACAGATACGCAGTATTTT. Residues: CASSLVRDRQTDTQYF.

The V call is TRBV19, the J call TRBJ1-2, with 10 bases aligning to TRBD1. The CDR3 runs 14 residues. The junction had 4 bases not matched to a gene; V was cut back by 6 bases and J by 3 bases. The germline gives CDR1 LNHDA, CDR2 SQIVND (reference sequence). The CDR3 DNA follows: TGTGCCAGTAGCGACAGGGGGCGCGACTATGGCTACACCTTC. This sequence encodes CASSDRGRDYGYTF.

V usage is TRBV3-1 and J usage is TRBJ1-1; D uncertain. The V end was cut by 1 base, the J end by 0 bases, with 9 bases between. The germline V gene has CDR1 LGHDT and CDR2 YNNKEL (reference sequence). The CDR3 is 15 residues long. The CDR3 coding sequence is TGTGCCAGCAGCCAAGTGGGCAGAGTGAACACTGAAGCTTTCTTT. Translated, it gives CASSQVGRVNTEAFF.

The gene calls are TRBV10-3 and TRBJ2-7; 7 bases line up with TRBD1. CDR3 length: 15 amino acids. V lost 2 bases, J lost 2 bases, and 6 bases stayed unmatched. In germline, CDR1 is ENHRY, CDR2 SYGVKD. The CDR3 reads CAISERGDRAYEQYF. As DNA, the CDR3 is TGTGCCATCAGTGAGCGAGGGGACAGAGCCTACGAGCAGTACTTC.

J is TRBJ2-7 and V is TRBV12-3 or TRBV12-4; no clear D gene. This CDR3 has 15 residues. V shed 0 bases and J shed 5 bases, with 14 bases lying between them. The CDR3 here is CASSLARVTPHEQYF. The CDR3 DNA is TGTGCCAGCAGTTTAGCGCGAGTGACCCCCCACGAGCAGTACTTC.

There are a few counts of this clonotype. The DNA for the CDR3 is TGTGCCAGCAGTTCCCGTCGAGGACTCCATCCCTACGAGCAGTACTTC. This codes for CASSSRRGLHPYEQYF. The J gene is TRBJ2-7, the V gene TRBV28; a weak D match, TRBD2 (5 bases). In germline, CDR1 is MDHEN, CDR2 SYDVKM. Trimming took off 4 bases at V and 2 bases at J, with 18 bases between the two ends. The CDR3 covers 16 residues.

The gene calls are TRBV2 and TRBJ1-1; TRBD1 is a possible D gene (6 bases). This CDR3 contains 13 residues. V was trimmed by 9 bases and J by 1 base, leaving 12 bases between them. CDR1 and CDR2 (germline): SNHLY, FYNNEI. The CDR3 is CASKDRQNTEAFF. In DNA form, the CDR3 reads TGTGCCAGTAAAGACAGGCAGAACACTGAAGCTTTCTTT.

In this sample, this clonotype turned up once. V usage is TRBV18 and J usage is TRBJ2-1; 9 bases match TRBD2. The CDR3 totals 16 residues. Germline assignment: CDR1 KGHSH and CDR2 LQKENI. V shed 0 bases and J 4 bases; nucleotides not matched to a gene: 4. The CDR3 DNA is TGTGCCAGCTCACCACCGAGCGGGGGGCCTTACAATGAGCAGTTCTTC. Encoded protein: CASSPPSGGPYNEQFF. The full variable domain, rest sourced from reference TRBV18 and TRBJ2-1, is NAGVMQNPRHLVRRRGQEARLRCSPMKGHSHVYWYRQLPEEGLKFMVYLQKENIIDESGMPKERFSAEFPKEGPSILRIQQVVRGDSAAYFCASSPPSGGPYNEQFFGPGTRLTVL.

J is TRBJ2-1 and V is TRBV20-1, with 8 nucleotides matching TRBD2. CDR1 is DFQATT and CDR2 is SNEGSKA in the germline V gene (reference sequence). V was pared by 0 bases and J by 7 bases, with 11 bases of the junction left unmatched. This CDR3 contains 16 residues. CDR3 nucleotides: TGCAGTGCTAGAGATCGGGGGACGGGGGGGGGAAATGAGCAGTTCTTC. Its translation: CSARDRGTGGGNEQFF.

In this sample, this clonotype turned up once. This rearrangement joins TRBV20-1 to TRBJ2-3; TRBD2 aligns across 8 bases. CDR3 length: 17 amino acids. Per the germline V gene, CDR1 is DFQATT and CDR2 is SNEGSKA (reference sequence). After removal of 6 bases from V and 0 bases from J, the junction contained 14 bases not matched to a gene. The CDR3 region has the DNA TGCAGTGCCCCGAGAGCGGGGGCCTCAACTAGCACAGATACGCAGTATTTT. It is translated as CSAPRAGASTSTDTQYF.

The chain is built from TRBV20-1 and TRBJ2-3; the D gene is possibly TRBD2 (6 bases). V shed 0 bases and J shed 1 base, with 23 bases lying between them. There are 19 residues in the CDR3. The germline gives CDR1 DFQATT, CDR2 SNEGSKA (reference sequence). CDR3 sequence reads: CSARDNWRRGTSGTDTQYF. The CDR3 DNA sequence: TGCAGTGCTAGAGATAATTGGCGTCGGGGGACCTCCGGCACAGATACGCAGTATTTT.

The chain joins TRBV29-1 to TRBJ2-2, with 7 positions matching TRBD1. CDR3 length: 13 amino acids. The germline gives CDR1 SQVTM, CDR2 ANQGSEA. With V trimmed by 6 bases and J by 5 bases, 6 bases remained unmatched. This CDR3 is CSVRDSGTGELFF. The CDR3 DNA sequence: TGCAGCGTCCGGGACAGTGGAACCGGGGAGCTGTTTTTT.

J is TRBJ1-1 and V is TRBV5-4, with D tentatively TRBD1 (5 bases). Germline values: CDR1 SGHNT, CDR2 YYREEE (reference sequence). Trimming removed 3 bases from V and 0 bases from J, with 9 bases in between. The CDR3 consists of 14 residues. The CDR3 reads CASSSGLLNTEAFF. The CDR3 bases are TGTGCCAGCAGCTCGGGACTTTTGAACACTGAAGCTTTCTTT.

The CDR3 protein is CASSLATGNYNEQFF. The CDR3 coding sequence is TGTGCCAGCAGCTTGGCTACAGGGAACTACAATGAGCAGTTCTTC. This sequence joins TRBV5-4 and TRBJ2-1, with D possibly matching TRBD1 (6 bases). The CDR3 consists of 15 residues. Looked up from germline, CDR1 is SGHNT and CDR2 is YYREEE (reference sequence). V was shortened by 0 bases and J by 3 bases, with 10 bases between the two germline ends.

This clonotype is a singleton in its sample. The V and J genes are TRBV28 and TRBJ1-2, with 12 bases matching TRBD1. The CDR3 sequence is 17 residues long. The germline V gene encodes CDR1 MDHEN and CDR2 SYDVKM. The ends lost 3 bases at V and 5 bases at J; junction bases unmatched: 10. CDR3 sequence: CASSFPLGTGGEYGYTF. CDR3 coding DNA: TGTGCCAGCAGTTTCCCATTAGGGACAGGGGGCGAATATGGCTACACCTTC.

The chain has TRBV7-2 and TRBJ1-1; 8 bases map to TRBD1. Per germline, CDR1 SGHTA and CDR2 FQGNSA. Losses at the gene ends were 1 base for V and 4 bases for J; bases not matched to a gene: 5. The CDR3 totals 15 residues. The CDR3 spells CASSLGPQGATEAFF. The DNA of the CDR3 is TGTGCCAGCAGCTTAGGTCCCCAGGGGGCCACTGAAGCTTTCTTT. Based on the CDR3 plus reference TRBV7-2 and TRBJ1-1, the full variable domain is GAGVSQSPSNKVTEKGKDVELRCDPISGHTALYWYRQSLGQGLEFLIYFQGNSAPDKSGLPSDRFSAERTGGSVSTLTIQRTQQEDSAVYLCASSLGPQGATEAFFGQGTRLTVV.

The V gene is TRBV6-6, the J gene TRBJ2-7, with D possibly TRBD2 on 5 matching bases. CDR1 and CDR2 from the germline V gene are MNHNY and SVGAGI (reference sequence). CDR3 length equals 13 residues. V lost 5 bases and J lost 6, with 14 bases in between. CDR3 region: CASSSLEGGEQYF. The CDR3 coding sequence is TGTGCCAGCAGTAGTCTTGAGGGTGGCGAGCAGTACTTC.

This sequence joins TRBV7-3 and TRBJ2-1, with 7 bases identical to TRBD2. Germline loops: CDR1 SGHTA, CDR2 FQGTGA. Losses at the gene ends were 2 bases for V and 6 bases for J; bases not matched to a gene: 1. This CDR3 is built from 13 residues. This CDR3 reads CASSLVAGNEQFF. CDR3 coding DNA: TGTGCCAGCAGCTTAGTAGCGGGCAATGAGCAGTTCTTC. The full variable domain, in which reference TRBV7-3 and TRBJ2-1 provide the parts outside the CDR3, is GAGVSQTPSNKVTEKGKYVELRCDPISGHTALYWYRQSLGQGPEFLIYFQGTGAADDSGLPNDRFFAVRPEGSVSTLKIQRTERGDSAVYLCASSLVAGNEQFFGPGTRLTVL.